The 4 T cell receptor beta chains presented below share a single source sample, sequenced in a study of blood T cells in healthy people across ages. A J-beta primer mix and a sample-barcoded 5' primer were used in a second PCR of about 7 to 12 cycles. TCRdb re-called the 5' RACE reads with MiXCR, one entry per CDR3 protein. Found here are about 1.4 million distinct CDR3 sequences, 59% of them singletons; the top ten hold roughly 6.3%. Source material: blood. The receptors originated from a young man in good health.

The chain links TRBV20-1 to TRBJ2-7, with D unresolved. Trimming shortened V by 7 bases and J by 0 bases, and 7 bases separated the two germline ends. This CDR3 contains 11 residues. CDR1 is DFQATT and CDR2 is SNEGSKA in the germline V gene (reference sequence). CDR3 in amino acids: CSVPASYEQYF. CDR3 bases: TGCAGTGTTCCAGCCTCCTACGAGCAGTACTTC.

The V call is TRBV29-1, the J call TRBJ2-7, with 8 bases that match TRBD2. Germline V lookup: CDR1 SQVTM, CDR2 ANQGSEA. J gave up 7 bases and V 3 bases, and 11 bases lay outside the gene matches. The CDR3 extends over 14 amino acids. The CDR3 loop is CSVEPSGSYNEQYF. Written as DNA, the CDR3 is TGCAGCGTTGAGCCCAGCGGGAGTTACAATGAGCAGTACTTC.

There are a few counts of this clonotype. The chain joins TRBV11-2 to TRBJ2-5; 7 positions agree with TRBD1. Germline V lookup: CDR1 SGHAT, CDR2 FQNNGV. The CDR3 has 16 residues. V gave up 4 bases and J gave up 2 bases; unmatched junction bases: 10. The CDR3 bases are TGTGCCAGCAGCTCAGAGGGGGCCGAAAGACAAGAGACCCAGTACTTC. Translated: CASSSEGAERQETQYF.

The genes are TRBV25-1 and TRBJ2-7, with D unclear. Trimming stripped 1 base from V and 2 bases from J, with 9 bases between. Germline V lookup: CDR1 MGHDK, CDR2 SYGVNS. CDR3 size: 14 residues. The CDR3 bases are TGTGCCAGCAGTGAATCGGGCTCCGCCTACGAGCAGTACTTC. Translated: CASSESGSAYEQYF.